The 13 T cell receptor beta chains below were found in one sample sequenced in a study of blood T cell repertoires in COVID-19. Using immunoSEQ multiplex PCR, the repertoire was profiled, and TCRdb retains in-frame clones only, with some absent. The data show approximately 150,000 clones, 85% to 95% seen once. Specimen: peripheral blood. Source of these receptors: a woman aged 60-70 years with COVID-19, enrolled during active disease.

This clone was seen a single time. The chain has TRBV2 and TRBJ1-2; 8 bases agree with TRBD1. The junction had 5 bases not matched to a gene; V was cut back by 7 bases and J by 7 bases. The CDR3 length is 12 residues. The germline V gene has CDR1 SNHLY and CDR2 FYNNEI. The CDR3 nucleotides read TGTGCCAGCAATTACAGGGGGTCTGGCTACACCTTC. Translated, it gives CASNYRGSGYTF.

The genes are TRBV6-2 or TRBV6-3 and TRBJ2-3, with 7 bases aligning to TRBD2. This CDR3 spans 14 amino acids. V lost 4 bases and J lost 6; bases outside the gene matches: 7. The germline V gene encodes CDR1 MNHEY and CDR2 SVGEGT. This CDR3 is CASSSLAAGDTQYF. In nucleotides, the CDR3 is TGTGCCAGCAGTTCCCTAGCGGCGGGGGATACGCAGTATTTT.

A single count supports this clone. The gene calls are TRBV28 and TRBJ1-5; TRBD1 agrees at 9 bases. Germline V gene sequence: CDR1 MDHEN, CDR2 SYDVKM. CDR3 length equals 16 residues. Germline trimming cut 5 bases from V and 7 bases from J; bases unmatched to any gene: 12. The CDR3 DNA is TGTGCCAGCAGTGCATCCGGGACAGGGCTTTTACAGCCCCAGCATTTT. This encodes CASSASGTGLLQPQHF.

The rearrangement joins TRBV29-1 to TRBJ2-7, with D possibly matching TRBD2 (6 bases). This CDR3 comprises 12 residues. Germline lookup yields CDR1 SQVTM and CDR2 ANQGSEA. V was clipped by 3 bases and J by 3 bases, with 9 bases between them. CDR3 sequence: CSVDVGGYEQYF. The CDR3 DNA is TGCAGCGTTGACGTGGGAGGCTACGAGCAGTACTTC.

This clone was counted a single time. A single base separates this from a much larger clone, so it may be a read error. This chain connects TRBV6-4 to TRBJ2-2, with unresolved D. The CDR3 runs to 13 residues. Germline V gene data show CDR1 as MRHNA and CDR2 as SNTAGT. V lost 2 bases, J lost 4 bases, and 5 bases lay in between. CDR3 nucleotides: TGTGCCAGCAGTGACAGTAGCACCGGGGAGCTGTTTTTT. Translated: CASSDSSTGELFF.

The V and J genes are TRBV5-1 and TRBJ1-2; 7 bases are a match to TRBD1. Germline-derived CDR1 and CDR2 are SGHRS and YFSETQ. This CDR3 contains 11 residues. J was trimmed by 4 bases and V by 7 bases; bases with no gene match: 1. The CDR3 region is CASGDSYGYTF. CDR3 nucleotide sequence: TGCGCCAGCGGGGACAGCTATGGCTACACCTTC.

The chain links TRBV7-2 to TRBJ1-5; D uncertain. Trimming took off 0 bases at V and 3 bases at J, with 12 bases between the two ends. This CDR3 comprises 16 residues. Germline assignment: CDR1 SGHTA and CDR2 FQGNSA. The CDR3: CASSLARFGVNQPQHF. The CDR3 bases are TGTGCCAGCAGCTTAGCGCGATTCGGTGTCAATCAGCCCCAGCATTTT. The full variable domain, its missing parts supplied by reference TRBV7-2 and TRBJ1-5, is GAGVSQSPSNKVTEKGKDVELRCDPISGHTALYWYRQSLGQGLEFLIYFQGNSAPDKSGLPSDRFSAERTGGSVSTLTIQRTQQEDSAVYLCASSLARFGVNQPQHFGDGTRLSIL.

This rearrangement joins TRBV6-6 to TRBJ1-3, with D perhaps TRBD1 (6 bases). This CDR3 comprises 14 residues. The V end was cut by 2 bases, the J end by 4 bases, with 9 bases between. Germline V CDR1 and CDR2: MNHNY, SVGAGI (reference sequence). The CDR3 loop is CASSYAGAGNTIYF. CDR3 sequence (DNA): TGTGCCAGCAGTTACGCAGGGGCGGGAAACACCATATATTTT.

The chain recombines TRBV4-3 with TRBJ2-1; 15 nucleotides line up with TRBD2. The length of the CDR3 is 17 residues. V was pared by 4 bases and J by 9 bases, with 10 bases of the junction left unmatched. CDR1 is LGHNA and CDR2 is YSLEER in the germline V gene. The CDR3 nucleotides are TGCGCCAGCAGCCTCGATGGACTAGCGGGGGGGCCGGGTGAGCAGTTCTTC. This encodes CASSLDGLAGGPGEQFF.

CDR3 nucleotide sequence: TGTGCCAGCAGCAAAGGGGGCAGGGGGCAGCTCTCTGATACGCAGTATTTT. It codes for CASSKGGRGQLSDTQYF. The chain employs TRBV21-1 and TRBJ2-3; the table names TRBD1, a call not compared with the DNA. TRBV21-1 is reported as a pseudogene. The CDR3 contains 17 residues.

The chain employs TRBV6-2 or TRBV6-3 and TRBJ1-4, with TRBD1 identical over 9 bases. CDR3 length equals 15 residues. CDR1 MNHEY and CDR2 SVGEGT come from the germline V gene. V was pared by 6 bases and J by 5 bases, with 7 bases of the junction left unmatched. The CDR3 DNA sequence: TGTGCCAGCAGCCGAGAGGGACAGGGAAATGAAAAACTGTTTTTT. As protein: CASSREGQGNEKLFF.

This chain uses TRBV11-2 with TRBJ2-3; D ambiguous. The CDR3 extends over 11 amino acids. Germline-derived CDR1 and CDR2 are SGHAT and FQNNGV. Trimming took 5 bases from V and 5 from J, leaving 5 bases between them. CDR3 in amino acids: CASSQLDTQYF. CDR3 DNA: TGTGCCAGCAGCCAACTAGATACGCAGTATTTT.

V usage is TRBV11-2 and J usage is TRBJ2-2; D not certain. CDR3 size: 16 residues. Per germline, CDR1 SGHAT and CDR2 FQNNGV. V lost 1 base and J lost 7, with 16 bases in between. CDR3 sequence reads: CASSLVGQRTNGELFF. For the CDR3, the DNA is TGTGCCAGCAGCTTAGTTGGGCAGAGAACAAACGGGGAGCTGTTTTTT.